This T cell receptor beta chain was retrieved from a study of graft-versus-host responses after intestinal transplantation. Sequencing used immunoSEQ multiplex PCR; TCRdb keeps in-frame clones, though not all of them. Of 80,000 to 95,000 clones listed, 88% are singletons. A remark on this clone: Antigen specificity is unknown.

Germline loops: CDR1 MNHEY, CDR2 SMNVEV (reference sequence). The CDR3 runs 16 residues. Trimming cost V 5 bases and J 5 bases, with 18 bases left between them. The sequencing used unstimulated CD4+ T cells sorted from spleen or lymph node cells, collected before transplant. V usage is TRBV27 and J usage is TRBJ1-4; a weak D match, TRBD1 (5 bases). The sequence was obtained from a human donor who was the organ donor for an intestinal transplant. Written as DNA, the CDR3 is TGTGCCAGCAGTCCCCGAGGAGGGTGGGGGAATGAAAAACTGTTTTTT. Translated: CASSPRGGWGNEKLFF.